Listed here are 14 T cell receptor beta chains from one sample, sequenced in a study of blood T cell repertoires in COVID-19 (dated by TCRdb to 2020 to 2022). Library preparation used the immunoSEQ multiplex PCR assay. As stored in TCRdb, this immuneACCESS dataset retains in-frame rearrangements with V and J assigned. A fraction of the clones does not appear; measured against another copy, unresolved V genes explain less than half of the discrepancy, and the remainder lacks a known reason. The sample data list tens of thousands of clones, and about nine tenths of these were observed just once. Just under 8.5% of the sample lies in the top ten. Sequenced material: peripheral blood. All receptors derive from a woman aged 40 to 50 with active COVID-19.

Written as DNA, the CDR3 is TGTGCCAGCAGCCAAGATCTATCGCAGGGATCCGGCTACACCTTC. Protein: CASSQDLSQGSGYTF. The J gene is TRBJ1-2, the V gene TRBV3-1 (or the pseudogene TRBV3-2); D might be TRBD1 (5 bases). This CDR3 is 15 amino acids long. Per germline, CDR1 LGHDT and CDR2 YNNKEL (reference sequence). Trimming took off 0 bases at V and 8 bases at J, with 16 bases between the two ends.

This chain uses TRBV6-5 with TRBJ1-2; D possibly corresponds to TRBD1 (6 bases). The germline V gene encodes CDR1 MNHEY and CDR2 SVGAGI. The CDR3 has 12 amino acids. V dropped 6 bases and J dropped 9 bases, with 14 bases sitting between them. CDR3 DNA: TGTGCCAGCAGACAGGGACGGCTGAGCTACACCTTC. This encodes CASRQGRLSYTF.

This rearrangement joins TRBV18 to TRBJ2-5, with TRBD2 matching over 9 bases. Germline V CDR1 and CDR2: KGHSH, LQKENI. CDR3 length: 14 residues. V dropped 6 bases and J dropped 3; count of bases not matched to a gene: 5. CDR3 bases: TGTGCCAGCTCCCGAGCGGGGGGCAAAGAGACCCAGTACTTC. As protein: CASSRAGGKETQYF.

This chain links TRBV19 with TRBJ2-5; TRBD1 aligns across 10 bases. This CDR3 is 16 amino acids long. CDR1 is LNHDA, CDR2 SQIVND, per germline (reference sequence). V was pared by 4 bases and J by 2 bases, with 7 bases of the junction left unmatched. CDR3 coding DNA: TGTGCCAGTAGTAGGTTCTGGGACAGGGGTCAAGAGACCCAGTACTTC. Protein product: CASSRFWDRGQETQYF. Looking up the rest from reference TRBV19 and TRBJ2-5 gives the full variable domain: DGGITQSPKYLFRKEGQNVTLSCEQNLNHDAMYWYRQDPGQGLRLIYYSQIVNDFQKGDIAEGYSVSREKKESFPLTVTSAQKNPTAFYLCASSRFWDRGQETQYFGPGTRLLVL.

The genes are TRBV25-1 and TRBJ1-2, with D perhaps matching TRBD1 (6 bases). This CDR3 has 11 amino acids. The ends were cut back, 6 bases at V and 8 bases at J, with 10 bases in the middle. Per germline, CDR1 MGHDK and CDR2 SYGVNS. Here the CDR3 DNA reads TGTGCCAGCAGGGGGGCTTGGGGCTACACCTTC. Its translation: CASRGAWGYTF.

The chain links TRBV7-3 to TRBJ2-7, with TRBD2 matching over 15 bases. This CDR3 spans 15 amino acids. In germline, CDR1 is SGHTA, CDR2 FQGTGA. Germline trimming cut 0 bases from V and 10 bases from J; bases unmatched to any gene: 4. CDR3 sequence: CASSLTAGLAGGQYF. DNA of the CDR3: TGTGCCAGCAGCTTAACCGCGGGACTAGCGGGGGGACAGTACTTC.

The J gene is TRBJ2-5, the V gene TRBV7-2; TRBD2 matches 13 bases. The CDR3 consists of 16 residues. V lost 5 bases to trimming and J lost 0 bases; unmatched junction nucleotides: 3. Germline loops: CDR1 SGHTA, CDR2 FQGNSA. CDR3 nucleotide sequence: TGTGCCAGCAGCCCGGGACTAGCGGGGTACCAAGAGACCCAGTACTTC. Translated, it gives CASSPGLAGYQETQYF.

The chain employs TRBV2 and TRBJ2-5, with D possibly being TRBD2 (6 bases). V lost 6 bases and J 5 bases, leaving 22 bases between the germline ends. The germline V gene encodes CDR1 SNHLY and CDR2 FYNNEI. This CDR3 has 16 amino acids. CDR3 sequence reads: CASRGRIREMGETQYF. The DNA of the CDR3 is TGTGCCAGCAGGGGGAGGATCCGGGAGATGGGGGAGACCCAGTACTTC.

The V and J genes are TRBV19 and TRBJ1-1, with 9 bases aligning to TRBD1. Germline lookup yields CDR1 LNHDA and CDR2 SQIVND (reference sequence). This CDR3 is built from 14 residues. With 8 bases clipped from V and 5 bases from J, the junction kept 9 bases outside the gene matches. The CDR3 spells CASSYDRGMTEAFF. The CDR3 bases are TGTGCCAGTTCTTACGACAGGGGGATGACTGAAGCTTTCTTT.

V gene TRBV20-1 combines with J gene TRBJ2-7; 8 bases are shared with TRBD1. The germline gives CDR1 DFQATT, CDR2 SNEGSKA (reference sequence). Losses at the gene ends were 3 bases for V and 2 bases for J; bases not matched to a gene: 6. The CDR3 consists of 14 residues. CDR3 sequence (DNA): TGCAGTGCTAGTTCCGGGACAGGCCCCTACGAGCAGTACTTC. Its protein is CSASSGTGPYEQYF.

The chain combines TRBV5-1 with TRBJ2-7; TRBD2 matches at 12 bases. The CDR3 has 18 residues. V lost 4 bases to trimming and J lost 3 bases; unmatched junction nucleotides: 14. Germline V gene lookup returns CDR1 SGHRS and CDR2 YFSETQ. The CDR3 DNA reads TGCGCCAGCAGCCCGGATGACGGGACTAGCGGGCCAATCTACGAGCAGTACTTC. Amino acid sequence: CASSPDDGTSGPIYEQYF. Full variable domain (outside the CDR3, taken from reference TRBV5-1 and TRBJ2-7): KAGVTQTPRYLIKTRGQQVTLSCSPISGHRSVSWYQQTPGQGLQFLFEYFSETQRNKGNFPGRFSGRQFSNSRSEMNVSTLELGDSALYLCASSPDDGTSGPIYEQYFGPGTRLTVT.

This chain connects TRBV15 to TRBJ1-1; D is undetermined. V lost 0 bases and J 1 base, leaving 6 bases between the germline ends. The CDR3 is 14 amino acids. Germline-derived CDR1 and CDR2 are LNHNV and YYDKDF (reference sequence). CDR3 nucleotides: TGTGCCACCAGCAGAGATGGCAGGAACACTGAAGCTTTCTTT. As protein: CATSRDGRNTEAFF.

CDR3 bases: TGTGCCAGCAGTAGGTCGCAGGGGGTTAGGGGCTACACCTTC. Its translation is CASSRSQGVRGYTF. The chain recombines TRBV27 with TRBJ1-2; 7 bases match TRBD1. The CDR3 is 14 amino acids. CDR1 and CDR2 (germline): MNHEY, SMNVEV (reference sequence). After removal of 5 bases from V and 8 bases from J, the junction contained 11 bases not matched to a gene.

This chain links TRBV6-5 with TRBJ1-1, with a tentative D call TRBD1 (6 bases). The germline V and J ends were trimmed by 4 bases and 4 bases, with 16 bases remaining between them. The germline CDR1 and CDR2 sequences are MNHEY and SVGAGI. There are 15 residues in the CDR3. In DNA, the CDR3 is TGTGCCAGCAGTTTCCAACAGGGATTGTCCACTGAAGCTTTCTTT. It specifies CASSFQQGLSTEAFF.